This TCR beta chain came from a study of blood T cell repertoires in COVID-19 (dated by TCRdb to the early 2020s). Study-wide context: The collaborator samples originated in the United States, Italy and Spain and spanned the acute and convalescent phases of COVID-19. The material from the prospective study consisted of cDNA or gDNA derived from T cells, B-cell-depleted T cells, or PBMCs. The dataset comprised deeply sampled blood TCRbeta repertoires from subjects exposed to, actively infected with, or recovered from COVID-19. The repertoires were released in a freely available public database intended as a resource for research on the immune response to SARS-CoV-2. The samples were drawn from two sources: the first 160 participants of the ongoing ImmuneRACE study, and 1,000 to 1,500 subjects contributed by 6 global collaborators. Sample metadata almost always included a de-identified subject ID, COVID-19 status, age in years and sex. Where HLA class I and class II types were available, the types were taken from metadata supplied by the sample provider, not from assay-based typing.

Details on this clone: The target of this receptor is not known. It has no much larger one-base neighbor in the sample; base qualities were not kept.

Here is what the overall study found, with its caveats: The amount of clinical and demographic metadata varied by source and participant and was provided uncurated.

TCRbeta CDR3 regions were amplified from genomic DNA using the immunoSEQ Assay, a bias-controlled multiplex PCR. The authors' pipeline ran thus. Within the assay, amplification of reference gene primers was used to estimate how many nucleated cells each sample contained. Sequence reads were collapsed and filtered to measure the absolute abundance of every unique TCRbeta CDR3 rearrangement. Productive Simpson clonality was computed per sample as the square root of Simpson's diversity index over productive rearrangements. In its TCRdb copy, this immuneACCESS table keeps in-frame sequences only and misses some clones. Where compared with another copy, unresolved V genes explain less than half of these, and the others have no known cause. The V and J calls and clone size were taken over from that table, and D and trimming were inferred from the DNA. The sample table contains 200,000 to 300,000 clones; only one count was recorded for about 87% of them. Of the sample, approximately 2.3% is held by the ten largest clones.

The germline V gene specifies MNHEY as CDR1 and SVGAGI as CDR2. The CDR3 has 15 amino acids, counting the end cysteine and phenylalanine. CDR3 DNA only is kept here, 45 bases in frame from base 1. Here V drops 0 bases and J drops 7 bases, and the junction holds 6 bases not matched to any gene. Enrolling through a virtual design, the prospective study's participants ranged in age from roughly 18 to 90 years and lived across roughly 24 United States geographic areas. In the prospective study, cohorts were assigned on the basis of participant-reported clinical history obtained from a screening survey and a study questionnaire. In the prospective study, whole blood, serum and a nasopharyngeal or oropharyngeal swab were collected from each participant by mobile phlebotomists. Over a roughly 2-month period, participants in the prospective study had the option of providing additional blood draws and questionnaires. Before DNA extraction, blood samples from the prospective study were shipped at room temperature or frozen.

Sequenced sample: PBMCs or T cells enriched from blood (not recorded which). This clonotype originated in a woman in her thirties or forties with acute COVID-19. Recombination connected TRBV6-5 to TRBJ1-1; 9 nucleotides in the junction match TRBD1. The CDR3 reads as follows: CASSYSGTGTGEAFF. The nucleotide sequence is TGTGCCAGCAGTTACTCCGGGACAGGGACCGGTGAAGCTTTCTTT.